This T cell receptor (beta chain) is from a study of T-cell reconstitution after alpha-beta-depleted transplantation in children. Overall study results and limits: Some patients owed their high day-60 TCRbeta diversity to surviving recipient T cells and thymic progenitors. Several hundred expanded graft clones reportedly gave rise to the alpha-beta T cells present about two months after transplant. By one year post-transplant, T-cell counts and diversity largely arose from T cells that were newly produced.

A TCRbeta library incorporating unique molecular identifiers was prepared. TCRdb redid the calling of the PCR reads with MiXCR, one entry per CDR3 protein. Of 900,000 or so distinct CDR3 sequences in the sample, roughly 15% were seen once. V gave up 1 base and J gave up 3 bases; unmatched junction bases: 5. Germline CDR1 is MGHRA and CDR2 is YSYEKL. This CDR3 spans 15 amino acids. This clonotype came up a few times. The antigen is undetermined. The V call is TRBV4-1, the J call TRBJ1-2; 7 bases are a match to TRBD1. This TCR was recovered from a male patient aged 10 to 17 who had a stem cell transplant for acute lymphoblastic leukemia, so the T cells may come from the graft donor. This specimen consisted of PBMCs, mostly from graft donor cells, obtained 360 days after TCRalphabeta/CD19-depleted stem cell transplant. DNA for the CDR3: TGCGCCAGCAGCCAAGCGGGGGGACAGTACTATGGCTACACCTTC. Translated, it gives CASSQAGGQYYGYTF.